The T cell receptor (beta chain) described here comes from a study of T cell changes during pregnancy in multiple sclerosis (dated by TCRdb to the late 2010s). Turning to the overall study: The study examined how the T cell repertoire changed over the course of pregnancy in women with multiple sclerosis.

The library came from the immunoSEQ multiplex PCR assay. Here the immuneACCESS table is served through TCRdb, limited to in-frame sequences with V and J called. Missing clones are a known gap in these copies; in checked studies unresolved V genes cover under half, and the rest lacks a known reason. Recorded for this sample are about 34,000 clones; approximately 90% of them occurred a single time. The biggest ten clones account for around 3.3% of the sample. The CDR3 covers 12 residues, taking in both the cysteine and the phenylalanine. Only CDR3 DNA remains: 36 bases, in frame from the first base. CDR1 LNHDA and CDR2 SQIVND are derived from the germline V gene (reference sequence). Relative to germline, V is 0 bases shorter and J is 3 bases shorter, with 3 bases between their ends. With regard to this clone: Its binding antigen is unknown. Base qualities are not provided; no much larger clone lies one nucleotide away.

This receptor was taken from a female donor with multiple sclerosis, enrolled in a pregnancy study. The sequenced sample was CD8+ T cells from peripheral blood mononuclear cells, obtained in the third trimester of pregnancy. The rearrangement joined TRBV19 to TRBJ2-7; no D gene is confidently identified. The sequenced DNA is TGTGCCAGTAGTATAGACAACTACGAGCAGTACTTC. It specifies CASSIDNYEQYF.